This T cell receptor (beta chain) was recovered during a study of T cells in Graves' hyperthyroidism and ophthalmopathy. On the study more broadly: Upon initial diagnosis and before any treatment, peripheral blood was collected. Study findings and constraints: Median prediction lead before ophthalmopathy onset was around seven months with the model.

Ophthalmopathy cases scored 3 or more on the Clinical Activity Score and 4 or more on NOSPECS grade, with duration below 3 months. Uncontrolled infection, other autoimmune disease, pregnancy or lactation led to exclusion. There were TCR beta CDR3 regions amplified from RNA transcripts. The HTBI primer set drove a first-round RT-PCR of the TCR CDR3. Via MiXCR, TCRdb re-called the multiplex PCR reads, giving one row per CDR3 protein. The sample consists of 700,000 or so distinct CDR3 sequences, about 14% of them appearing once. This clonotype showed up many times. The antigen is not known. The source is a woman aged 50 to 65 with Graves' ophthalmopathy. Specimen: blood.

This CDR3 reads CASSLVTGVYYEQYF. The CDR3 DNA follows: TGCGCCAGCAGCTTGGTTACAGGGGTTTACTACGAGCAGTACTTC. This chain connects TRBV5-1 to TRBJ2-7; 7 bases fit TRBD1. Germline assignment: CDR1 SGHRS and CDR2 YFSETQ. The CDR3 covers 15 residues. The V gene end was trimmed by 0 bases and the J gene end by 3 bases; junction bases not matched to a gene: 6.